The 14 T cell receptor beta chains given below trace back to one sample, sequenced in a study of blood T cell repertoires in COVID-19. Sequenced by immunoSEQ multiplex PCR; TCRdb stores in-frame clones only, minus some. Among about 300,000 clones, approximately 84% were seen once, and the ten largest hold 8.5% to 12%. Sequencing was performed on PBMCs or T cells enriched from blood (not recorded which). These receptors originate from a woman aged 18-29 years who had recovered from COVID-19.

This chain links TRBV6-5 with TRBJ1-2; D gene ambiguous. Germline V gene sequence: CDR1 MNHEY, CDR2 SVGAGI. There are 13 residues in the CDR3. V gave up 11 bases and J gave up 0 bases, with 13 bases separating them. The CDR3 spells CAGSDSPNYGYTF. For the CDR3, the DNA is TGTGCCGGATCAGATAGCCCTAACTATGGCTACACCTTC.

The gene calls are TRBV27 and TRBJ2-7; D is perhaps TRBD2 (6 bases). The CDR3 extends over 15 amino acids. Trimming took 1 base from V and 0 from J, leaving 10 bases between them. Germline assignment: CDR1 MNHEY and CDR2 SMNVEV (reference sequence). In DNA form, the CDR3 reads TGTGCCAGCAGTTTATTACCTAGCGCCTCCTACGAGCAGTACTTC. It codes for CASSLLPSASYEQYF.

V is TRBV6-1 and J is TRBJ2-3; TRBD1 might be the D (6 bases). The CDR3 has 14 residues. With 3 bases removed from V and 2 bases from J, the gap between germline ends came to 9 bases. CDR1 and CDR2 from the germline V gene are MNHNS and SASEGT. CDR3: CASSDRGPTDTQYF. The CDR3 DNA sequence: TGTGCCAGCAGTGACAGGGGTCCCACAGATACGCAGTATTTT.

This chain connects TRBV9 to TRBJ2-1; 10 nucleotides line up with TRBD2. This CDR3 is 15 amino acids long. The V segment lost 1 base and the J segment 6 bases; nucleotides outside the gene matches: 4. Germline V gene data show CDR1 as SGDLS and CDR2 as YYNGEE. The CDR3 region is CASSVLAGAPNEQFF. In nucleotides, the CDR3 is TGTGCCAGCAGCGTACTAGCGGGAGCCCCCAATGAGCAGTTCTTC.

The rearrangement joins TRBV5-6 to TRBJ2-7, with 7 bases aligning to TRBD1. The ends lost 4 bases at V and 2 bases at J; junction bases unmatched: 9. CDR1 is SGHDT, CDR2 YYEEEE, per germline. CDR3 size: 15 residues. CDR3 nucleotide sequence: TGTGCCAGCAGCCTATGGACAGGTCCCACCTACGAGCAGTACTTC. It is translated as CASSLWTGPTYEQYF.

This rearrangement joins TRBV2 to TRBJ1-5, with a weak D call TRBD1 (5 bases). Germline V gives CDR1 SNHLY, CDR2 FYNNEI. The CDR3 covers 15 residues. The V end lost 4 bases, the J end lost 4 bases, and 14 bases lay between the germline ends. In DNA form, the CDR3 reads TGTGCCAGCAGTGGTGGCAGACAGCCTAATCAGCCCCAGCATTTT. Its protein product is CASSGGRQPNQPQHF.

J is TRBJ1-1 and V is TRBV5-1; 7 bases map to TRBD1. The CDR3 extends over 14 amino acids. CDR1 and CDR2 from the germline V gene are SGHRS and YFSETQ. Losses at the gene ends were 1 base for V and 4 bases for J; bases not matched to a gene: 4. The CDR3: CASSLNQGGTEAFF. CDR3 DNA: TGCGCCAGCAGCTTGAATCAGGGGGGCACTGAAGCTTTCTTT. Based on the CDR3 plus reference TRBV5-1 and TRBJ1-1, the full variable domain is KAGVTQTPRYLIKTRGQQVTLSCSPISGHRSVSWYQQTPGQGLQFLFEYFSETQRNKGNFPGRFSGRQFSNSRSEMNVSTLELGDSALYLCASSLNQGGTEAFFGQGTRLTVV.

V and J are TRBV7-9 and TRBJ1-4; 9 nucleotides match TRBD1. The CDR3 has 17 residues. The germline V gene has CDR1 SEHNR and CDR2 FQNEAQ (reference sequence). Trimming cost V 3 bases and J 5 bases; bases outside gene matches: 10. The CDR3 DNA reads as TGTGCCAGCAGCTTCGGGGGACAGGGAGTTCCGAATGAAAAACTGTTTTTT. This encodes CASSFGGQGVPNEKLFF. The variable domain in full, with the rest retrieved from reference TRBV7-9 and TRBJ1-4, is DTGVSQNPRHKITKRGQNVTFRCDPISEHNRLYWYRQTLGQGPEFLTYFQNEAQLEKSRLLSDRFSAERPKGSFSTLEIQRTEQGDSAMYLCASSFGGQGVPNEKLFFGSGTQLSVL.

J is TRBJ1-4 and V is TRBV14, with 9 bases that match TRBD1. Trimming removed 3 bases from V and 6 bases from J; junction bases left unmatched: 11. Germline V lookup: CDR1 SGHDN, CDR2 FVKESK. The CDR3 consists of 17 residues. CDR3 nucleotide sequence: TGTGCCAGCAGCCAGGACTTACCGGGACAGGGTGATGAAAAACTGTTTTTT. It translates to CASSQDLPGQGDEKLFF.

The chain carries TRBV3-1 (or the pseudogene TRBV3-2) and TRBJ2-1; D may be TRBD2 (5 bases). Germline values: CDR1 LGHDT, CDR2 YNNKEL (reference sequence). The V and J ends lost 4 bases and 10 bases respectively, with 14 bases between them. This CDR3 contains 13 residues. This chain's CDR3 is CASSPLDFGEQFF. CDR3 nucleotides: TGTGCCAGCAGCCCACTAGATTTCGGCGAGCAGTTCTTC.

This clone was counted a single time. This chain connects TRBV7-9 to TRBJ2-2; the match to TRBD1 covers 7 bases. The CDR3 has 16 residues. Germline V gene sequence: CDR1 SEHNR, CDR2 FQNEAQ (reference sequence). J gave up 0 bases and V 3 bases, and 4 bases lay outside the gene matches. This CDR3 is CASSLGQPPNTGELFF. For the CDR3, the DNA is TGTGCCAGCAGCTTGGGACAGCCCCCGAACACCGGGGAGCTGTTTTTT.

The chain joins TRBV6-5 to TRBJ1-1; TRBD1 aligns across 10 bases. V shed 1 base and J 5 bases; nucleotides not matched to a gene: 1. The V gene's germline CDR1 is MNHEY and CDR2 SVGAGI. The CDR3 totals 14 residues. Here the CDR3 reads CASSYLDRGTEAFF. DNA of the CDR3: TGTGCCAGCAGTTACTTGGACAGGGGGACTGAAGCTTTCTTT.

V usage is TRBV18 and J usage is TRBJ2-2; TRBD1 matches at 7 bases. Germline CDR1 reads KGHSH; CDR2 reads LQKENI. CDR3 length: 15 amino acids. V was pared by 3 bases and J by 5 bases, with 6 bases of the junction left unmatched. The CDR3 spells CASSPQGTVTGELFF. CDR3 DNA sequence: TGTGCCAGCTCACCCCAGGGGACAGTTACCGGGGAGCTGTTTTTT.

V and J are TRBV19 and TRBJ1-2; D is perhaps TRBD1 (6 bases). The CDR3 is made up of 15 amino acids. Looked up from germline, CDR1 is LNHDA and CDR2 is SQIVND (reference sequence). Deletions cut 4 bases from V and 1 base from J, with 13 bases between. CDR3 loop: CASSTTGSLNYGYTF. CDR3 sequence (DNA): TGTGCCAGTAGTACAACAGGGAGCCTTAACTATGGCTACACCTTC.